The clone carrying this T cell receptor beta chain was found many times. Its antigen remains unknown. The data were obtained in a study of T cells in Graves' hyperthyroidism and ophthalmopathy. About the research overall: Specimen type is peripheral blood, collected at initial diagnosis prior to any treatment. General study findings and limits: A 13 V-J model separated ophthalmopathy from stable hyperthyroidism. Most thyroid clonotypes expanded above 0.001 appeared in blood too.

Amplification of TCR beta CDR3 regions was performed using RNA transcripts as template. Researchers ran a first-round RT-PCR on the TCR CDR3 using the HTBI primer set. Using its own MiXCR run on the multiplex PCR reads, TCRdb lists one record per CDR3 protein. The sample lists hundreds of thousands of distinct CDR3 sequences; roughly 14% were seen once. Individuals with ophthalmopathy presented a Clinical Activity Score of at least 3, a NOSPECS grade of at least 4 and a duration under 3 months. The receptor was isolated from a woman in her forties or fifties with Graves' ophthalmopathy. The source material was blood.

This chain's CDR3 is CASAAALGNGGHGNQPQHF. CDR3 DNA: TGTGCCAGCGCAGCTGCATTGGGCAACGGAGGGCATGGCAATCAGCCCCAGCATTTT. The chain combines TRBV12-3 or TRBV12-4 with TRBJ1-5, with D uncertain. This CDR3 is 19 amino acids long. Trimming cost V 8 bases and J 2 bases, with 28 bases left between them.